This T cell receptor (beta chain) emerged from a study of early T cells in non-severe SARS-CoV-2 infection. Turning to the study itself: Sequencing used unsorted whole-blood bulk RNA, so chains lack pairing.

TCRdb independently ran MiXCR on the 5' RACE reads; one entry per CDR3 protein. The table lists about 80,000 distinct CDR3 sequences, approximately 12% of them singletons. Germline loops: CDR1 SGHRS, CDR2 YFSETQ. The V and J ends lost 2 bases and 3 bases respectively, with 8 bases between them. This CDR3 contains 13 residues. The sequence was obtained from an adult who was a healthcare worker with PCR-confirmed SARS-CoV-2 infection or an uninfected control (not recorded which). Sequencing used whole blood. V is TRBV5-1 and J is TRBJ2-5; D uncertain. The CDR3 reads CASSFAGEETQYF. CDR3 bases: TGCGCCAGCAGCTTCGCCGGAGAAGAGACCCAGTACTTC.